This note documents a single T cell receptor (beta chain) sequence. As yet, its antigen is unknown. TCRdb reanalysed the 5' RACE reads using MiXCR and keeps one entry per CDR3 protein. The sample records more than 650,000 distinct CDR3 sequences, about 11% being singletons. This sample was included in a study of CD8 T cells in ankylosing spondylitis. Study findings and constraints: Typical of ankylosing spondylitis blood, it appeared, was a TCR beta motif of several highly homologous variants. Clones linked to disease were reported to show significant enrichment in matched ankylosing spondylitis synovial fluid.

This CDR3 has 16 amino acids. V dropped 3 bases and J dropped 3 bases, with 17 bases sitting between them. What was sequenced was blood, either unsorted or a sorted T cell fraction (not recorded which). The V gene is TRBV12-3 or TRBV12-4, the J gene TRBJ1-1; possibly TRBD1 for D (5 bases). This TCR was sampled from a male donor with ankylosing spondylitis. CDR3 sequence (DNA): TGTGCCAGCAGTTTTGGCAGGGTACCGCGGGACACTGAAGCTTTCTTT. Translated, it gives CASSFGRVPRDTEAFF.